This T cell receptor beta chain emerged from a study of T cells in Graves' hyperthyroidism and ophthalmopathy. The source material, RNA transcripts, was used to amplify TCR beta CDR3 regions. In the first-round RT-PCR of the TCR CDR3, the HTBI primer set was used. TCRdb reprocessed the multiplex PCR reads via MiXCR and lists one record per CDR3 protein. Counted here are hundreds of thousands of distinct CDR3 sequences, about 17% occurring once; the ten biggest clones make up approximately 15%. V lost 3 bases and J lost 6, with 15 bases in between. CDR1 and CDR2 (germline): LGHDT, YNNKEL (reference sequence). This CDR3 has 15 amino acids. Uncontrolled infection, other autoimmune disease, pregnancy and lactation each barred patients from inclusion. This clonotype has a count of ten or more.

The receptor's source is a woman aged 45-59 years with Graves' hyperthyroidism that later progressed to Graves' ophthalmopathy. The V call is TRBV3-1, the J call TRBJ1-5, with D unclear. The specimen was blood. This CDR3 is CASSQEPSTSQPQHF. The CDR3 nucleotides are TGTGCCAGCAGCCAGGAGCCATCGACCAGTCAGCCCCAGCATTTT.